Listed here is a single T cell receptor beta chain. Original analysis: Amplification of reference gene primers provided the estimated nucleated cell counts. This table comes from immunoSEQ multiplex PCR, and its TCRdb copy is limited to in-frame clones, with some not included. V and J calls plus clone size are reproduced from that table; the DNA served to infer D and trimming. This sample yields about 250,000 clones, of which over 70% are seen a single time; 2.5% to 3.5% belongs to the top ten. This entry belongs to a study of blood T cell repertoires in COVID-19. Turning to the study itself: The samples span acute and convalescent COVID-19 from the United States, Italy and Spain. T cells, B-cell-depleted T cells, or PBMCs supplied cDNA or gDNA.

Exposed participants came across a COVID-19 case within 2 weeks before study entry. CDR3 length equals 14 residues. V was pared by 5 bases and J by 4 bases, with 12 bases between. Germline values: CDR1 MGHDK, CDR2 SYGVNS. The origin of this receptor is a woman in her forties who had been exposed to COVID-19. The rearrangement links TRBV25-1 to TRBJ1-5; D uncertain. The material sequenced was PBMCs or T cells enriched from blood (not recorded which). For the CDR3, the DNA is TGTGCCAGCAGTCCCCCGGGAGAGAATCAGCCCCAGCATTTT. Protein product: CASSPPGENQPQHF.